This T cell receptor beta chain was sequenced during a study of cytomegalovirus exposure and HLA in healthy donors. The overall study: There were 350 to 400 genotyped donors. Of these, 75% to 90% fell in the genetic ancestry cluster associated with self-reported Caucasian donors.

The V segment lost 6 bases and the J segment 5 bases; nucleotides outside the gene matches: 6. In germline, CDR1 is SNHLY, CDR2 FYNNEI. The CDR3 length is 15 residues. Primers for the PCR totalled 60 Vbeta and 13 Jbeta. Sequencing used immunoSEQ multiplex PCR; TCRdb keeps in-frame clones, though not all of them. The data show 150,000 to 200,000 clones, around three quarters seen once. Sequenced material: PBMCs. The chain uses TRBV2 and TRBJ1-6, with TRBD1 matching over 8 bases. The receptor's source is a woman between 25 and 40 years old in good health and CMV-seronegative. CDR3 bases: TGTGCCAGCAGACCGGACAGGGCAGATAATTCACCCCTCCACTTT. It codes for CASRPDRADNSPLHF.